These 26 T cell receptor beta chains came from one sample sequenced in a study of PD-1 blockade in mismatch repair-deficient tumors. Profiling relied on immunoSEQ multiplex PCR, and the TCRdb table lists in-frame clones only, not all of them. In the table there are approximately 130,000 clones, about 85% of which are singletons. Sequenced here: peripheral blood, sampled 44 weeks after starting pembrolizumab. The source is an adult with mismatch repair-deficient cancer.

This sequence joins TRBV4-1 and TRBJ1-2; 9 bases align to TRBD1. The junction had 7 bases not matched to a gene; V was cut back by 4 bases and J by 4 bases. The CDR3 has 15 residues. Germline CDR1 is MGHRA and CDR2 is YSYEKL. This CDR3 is CASSLGQGPVYGYTF. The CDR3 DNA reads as TGCGCCAGCAGCCTCGGACAGGGGCCGGTCTATGGCTACACCTTC.

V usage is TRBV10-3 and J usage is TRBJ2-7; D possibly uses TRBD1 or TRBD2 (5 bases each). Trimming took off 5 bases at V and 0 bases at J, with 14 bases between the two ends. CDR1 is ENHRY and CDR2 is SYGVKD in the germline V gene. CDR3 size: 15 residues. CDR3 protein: CAISPGTLSSYEQYF. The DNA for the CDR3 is TGTGCCATCAGTCCCGGGACCCTAAGCTCCTACGAGCAGTACTTC.

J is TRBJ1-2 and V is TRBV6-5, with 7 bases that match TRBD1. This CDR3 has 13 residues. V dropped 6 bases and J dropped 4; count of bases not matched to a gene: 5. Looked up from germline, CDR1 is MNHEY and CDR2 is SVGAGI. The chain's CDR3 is CASRNRGLYGYTF. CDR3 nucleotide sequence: TGTGCCAGCAGAAACAGGGGCCTCTATGGCTACACCTTC.

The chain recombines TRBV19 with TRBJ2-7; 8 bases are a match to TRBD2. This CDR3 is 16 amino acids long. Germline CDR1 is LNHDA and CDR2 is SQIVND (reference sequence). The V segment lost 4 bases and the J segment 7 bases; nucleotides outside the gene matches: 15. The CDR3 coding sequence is TGTGCCAGTAGTAGAAAGAGAGTAGCGGGATCCTTTGAGCAGTACTTC. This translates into CASSRKRVAGSFEQYF.

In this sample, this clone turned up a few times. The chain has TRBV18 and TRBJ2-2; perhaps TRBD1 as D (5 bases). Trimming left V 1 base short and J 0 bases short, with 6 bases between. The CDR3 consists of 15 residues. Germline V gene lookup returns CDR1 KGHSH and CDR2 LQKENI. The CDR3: CASSPQGTNTGELFF. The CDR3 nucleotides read TGTGCCAGCTCACCACAGGGGACGAACACCGGGGAGCTGTTTTTT.

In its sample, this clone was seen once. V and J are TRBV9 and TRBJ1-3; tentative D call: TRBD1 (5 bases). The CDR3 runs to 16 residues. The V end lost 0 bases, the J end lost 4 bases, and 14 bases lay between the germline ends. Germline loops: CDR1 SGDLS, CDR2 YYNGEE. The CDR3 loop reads CASSVGEGSLGNTIYF. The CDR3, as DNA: TGTGCCAGCAGCGTAGGAGAGGGGAGCCTCGGAAACACCATATATTTT.

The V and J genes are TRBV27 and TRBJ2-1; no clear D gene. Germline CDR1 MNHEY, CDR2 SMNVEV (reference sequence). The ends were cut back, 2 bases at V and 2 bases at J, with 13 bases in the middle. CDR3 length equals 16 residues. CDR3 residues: CASSLIEASAYNEQFF. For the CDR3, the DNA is TGTGCCAGCAGTTTAATCGAGGCTTCTGCCTACAATGAGCAGTTCTTC.

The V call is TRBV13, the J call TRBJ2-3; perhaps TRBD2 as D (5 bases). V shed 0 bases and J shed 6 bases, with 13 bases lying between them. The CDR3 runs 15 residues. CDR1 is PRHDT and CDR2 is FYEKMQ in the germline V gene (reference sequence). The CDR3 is CASSLGGPGGDTQYF. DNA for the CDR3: TGTGCCAGCAGCTTAGGCGGACCTGGCGGGGATACGCAGTATTTT.

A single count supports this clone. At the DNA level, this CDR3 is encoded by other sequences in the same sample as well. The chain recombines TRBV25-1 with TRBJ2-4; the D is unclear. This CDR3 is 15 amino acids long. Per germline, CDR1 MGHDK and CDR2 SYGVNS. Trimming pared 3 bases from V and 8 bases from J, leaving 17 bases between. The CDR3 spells CASSDTTPPGDIQYF. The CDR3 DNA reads TGTGCCAGCAGTGATACGACGCCCCCAGGAGACATTCAGTACTTC.

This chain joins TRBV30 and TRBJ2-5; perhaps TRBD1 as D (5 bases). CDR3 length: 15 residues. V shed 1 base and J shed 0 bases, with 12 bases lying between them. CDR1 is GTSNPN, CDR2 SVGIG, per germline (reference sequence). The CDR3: CAWSAGQGDQETQYF. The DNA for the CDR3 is TGTGCCTGGAGTGCTGGGCAGGGCGACCAAGAGACCCAGTACTTC.

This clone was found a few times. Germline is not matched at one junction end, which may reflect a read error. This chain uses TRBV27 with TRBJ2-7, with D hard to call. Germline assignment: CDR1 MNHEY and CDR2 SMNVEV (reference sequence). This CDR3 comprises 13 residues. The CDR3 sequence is CATSNSPNYEQYF. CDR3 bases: TGTGCCACCAGTAACTCCCCGAACTACGAGCAGTACTTC.

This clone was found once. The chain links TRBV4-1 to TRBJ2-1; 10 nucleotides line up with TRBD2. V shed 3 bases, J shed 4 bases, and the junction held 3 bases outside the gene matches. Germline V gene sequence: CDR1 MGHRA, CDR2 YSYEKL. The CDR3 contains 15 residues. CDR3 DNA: TGCGCCAGCAGCCAGAGGACTAGCGGTTACAATGAGCAGTTCTTC. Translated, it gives CASSQRTSGYNEQFF.

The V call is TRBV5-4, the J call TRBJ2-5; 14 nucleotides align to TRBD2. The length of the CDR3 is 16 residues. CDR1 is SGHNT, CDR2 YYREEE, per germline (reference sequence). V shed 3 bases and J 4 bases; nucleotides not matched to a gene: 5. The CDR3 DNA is TGTGCCAGCAGCTCCCCGGGACTAGCGGGAGTAGAGACCCAGTACTTC. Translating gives CASSSPGLAGVETQYF.

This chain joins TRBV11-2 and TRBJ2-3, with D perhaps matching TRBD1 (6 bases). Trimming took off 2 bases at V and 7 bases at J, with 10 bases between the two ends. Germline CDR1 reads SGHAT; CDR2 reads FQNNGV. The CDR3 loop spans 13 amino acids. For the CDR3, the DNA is TGTGCCAGCAGCTTACAGGGGCCCAATACGCAGTATTTT. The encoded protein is CASSLQGPNTQYF.

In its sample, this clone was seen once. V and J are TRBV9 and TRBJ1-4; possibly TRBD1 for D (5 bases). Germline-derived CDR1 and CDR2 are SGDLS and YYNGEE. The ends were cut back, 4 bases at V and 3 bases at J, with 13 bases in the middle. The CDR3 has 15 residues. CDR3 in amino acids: CASSLRGFANEKLFF. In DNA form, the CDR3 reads TGTGCCAGCAGCCTACGGGGGTTTGCTAATGAAAAACTGTTTTTT.

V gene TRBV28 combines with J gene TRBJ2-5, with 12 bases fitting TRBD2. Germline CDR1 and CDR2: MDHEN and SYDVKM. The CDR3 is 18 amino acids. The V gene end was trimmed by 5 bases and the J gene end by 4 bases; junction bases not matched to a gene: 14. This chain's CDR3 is CASSPPTSGRVYGETQYF. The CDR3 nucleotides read TGTGCCAGCAGTCCCCCGACTAGCGGGAGAGTGTATGGAGAGACCCAGTACTTC.

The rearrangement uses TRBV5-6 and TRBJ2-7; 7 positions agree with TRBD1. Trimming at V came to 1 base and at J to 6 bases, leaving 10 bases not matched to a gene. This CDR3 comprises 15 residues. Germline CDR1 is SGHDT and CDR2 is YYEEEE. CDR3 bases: TGTGCCAGCAGCTTGACGGGACAGCACCTTTCCGAGCAGTACTTC. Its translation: CASSLTGQHLSEQYF.

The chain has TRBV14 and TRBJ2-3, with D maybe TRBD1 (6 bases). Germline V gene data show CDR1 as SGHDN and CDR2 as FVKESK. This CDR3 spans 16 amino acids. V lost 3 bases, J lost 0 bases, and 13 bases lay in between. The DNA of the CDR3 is TGTGCCAGCAGCCAGGAGACAGGCGCTAGCACAGATACGCAGTATTTT. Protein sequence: CASSQETGASTDTQYF.

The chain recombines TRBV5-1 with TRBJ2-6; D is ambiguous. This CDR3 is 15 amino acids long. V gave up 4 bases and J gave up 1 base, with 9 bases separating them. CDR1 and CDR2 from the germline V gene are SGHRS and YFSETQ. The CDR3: CASSKDISGANVLTF. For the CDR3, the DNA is TGCGCCAGCAGCAAGGATATATCTGGGGCCAACGTCCTGACTTTC. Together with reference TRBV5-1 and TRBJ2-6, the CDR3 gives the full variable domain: KAGVTQTPRYLIKTRGQQVTLSCSPISGHRSVSWYQQTPGQGLQFLFEYFSETQRNKGNFPGRFSGRQFSNSRSEMNVSTLELGDSALYLCASSKDISGANVLTFGAGSRLTVL.

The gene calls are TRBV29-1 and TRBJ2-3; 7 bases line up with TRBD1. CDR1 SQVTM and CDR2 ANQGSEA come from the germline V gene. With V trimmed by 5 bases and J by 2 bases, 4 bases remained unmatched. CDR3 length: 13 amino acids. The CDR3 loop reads CSVRQGLTDTQYF. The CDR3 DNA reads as TGCAGCGTTCGACAGGGCCTCACAGATACGCAGTATTTT.

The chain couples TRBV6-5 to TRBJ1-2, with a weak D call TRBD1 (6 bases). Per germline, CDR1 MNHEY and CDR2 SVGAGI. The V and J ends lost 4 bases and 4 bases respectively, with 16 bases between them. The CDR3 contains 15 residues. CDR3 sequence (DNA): TGTGCCAGCAGTTCGGGGGGCAGAAGTAGCTATGGCTACACCTTC. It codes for CASSSGGRSSYGYTF.

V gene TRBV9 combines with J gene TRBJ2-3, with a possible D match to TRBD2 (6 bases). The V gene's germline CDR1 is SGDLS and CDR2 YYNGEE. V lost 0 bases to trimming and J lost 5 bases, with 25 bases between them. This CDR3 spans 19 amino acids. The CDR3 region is CASSVGGVGFGSREDTQYF. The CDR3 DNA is TGTGCCAGCAGCGTAGGGGGTGTGGGGTTCGGGAGCCGAGAAGATACGCAGTATTTT.

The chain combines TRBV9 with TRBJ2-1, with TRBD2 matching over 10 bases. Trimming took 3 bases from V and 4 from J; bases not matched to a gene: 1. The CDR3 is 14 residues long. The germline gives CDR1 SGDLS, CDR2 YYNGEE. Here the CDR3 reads CASSASGSYNEQFF. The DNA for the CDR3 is TGTGCCAGCAGCGCTAGCGGGAGTTACAATGAGCAGTTCTTC. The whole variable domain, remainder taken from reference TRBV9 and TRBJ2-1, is DSGVTQTPKHLITATGQRVTLRCSPRSGDLSVYWYQQSLDQGLQFLIQYYNGEERAKGNILERFSAQQFPDLHSELNLSSLELGDSALYFCASSASGSYNEQFFGPGTRLTVL.

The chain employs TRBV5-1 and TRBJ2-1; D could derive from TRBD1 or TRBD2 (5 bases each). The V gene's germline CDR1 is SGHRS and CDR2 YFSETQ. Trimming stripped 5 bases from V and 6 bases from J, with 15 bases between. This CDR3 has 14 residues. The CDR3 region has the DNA TGCGCCAGCAGACTGCAGGGACGGGGCAATGAGCAGTTCTTC. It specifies CASRLQGRGNEQFF.

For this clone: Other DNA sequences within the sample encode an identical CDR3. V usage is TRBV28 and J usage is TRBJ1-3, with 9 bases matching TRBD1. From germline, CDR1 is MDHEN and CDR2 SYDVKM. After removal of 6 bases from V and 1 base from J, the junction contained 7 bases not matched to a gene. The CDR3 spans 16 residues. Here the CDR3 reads CASRLGGTGSGNTIYF. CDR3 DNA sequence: TGTGCCAGCAGGTTAGGTGGGACAGGGTCTGGAAACACCATATATTTT.

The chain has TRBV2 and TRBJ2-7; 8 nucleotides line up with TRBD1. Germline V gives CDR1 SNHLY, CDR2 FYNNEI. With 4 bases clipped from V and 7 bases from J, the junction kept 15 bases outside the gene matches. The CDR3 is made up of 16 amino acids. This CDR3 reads CASSVQEVRGPGEQYF. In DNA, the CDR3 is TGTGCCAGCAGTGTTCAGGAGGTCAGGGGGCCGGGAGAGCAGTACTTC.